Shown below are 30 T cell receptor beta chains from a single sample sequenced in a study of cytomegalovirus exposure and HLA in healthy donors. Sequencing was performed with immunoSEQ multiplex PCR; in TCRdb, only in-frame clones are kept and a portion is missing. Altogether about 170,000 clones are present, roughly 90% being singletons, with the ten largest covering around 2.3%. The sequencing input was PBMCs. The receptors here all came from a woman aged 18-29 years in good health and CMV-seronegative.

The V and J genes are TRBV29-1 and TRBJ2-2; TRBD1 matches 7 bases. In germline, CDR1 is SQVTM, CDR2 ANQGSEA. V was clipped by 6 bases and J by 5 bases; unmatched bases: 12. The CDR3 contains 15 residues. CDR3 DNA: TGCAGCGTAGGTCAAACAGGGGTGCAAACCGGGGAGCTGTTTTTT. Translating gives CSVGQTGVQTGELFF.

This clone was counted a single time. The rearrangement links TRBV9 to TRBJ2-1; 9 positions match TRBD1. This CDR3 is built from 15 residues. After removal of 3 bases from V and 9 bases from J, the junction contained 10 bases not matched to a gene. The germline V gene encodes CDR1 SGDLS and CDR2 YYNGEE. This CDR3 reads CASSGLGQGGGEQFF. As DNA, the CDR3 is TGTGCCAGCAGCGGCTTGGGACAGGGTGGGGGTGAGCAGTTCTTC.

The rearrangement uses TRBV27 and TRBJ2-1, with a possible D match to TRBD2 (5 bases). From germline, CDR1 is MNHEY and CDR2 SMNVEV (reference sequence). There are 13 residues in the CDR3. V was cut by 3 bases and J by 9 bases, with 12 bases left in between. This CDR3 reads CASSLRAASEQFF. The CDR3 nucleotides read TGTGCCAGCAGTTTGCGGGCTGCGAGTGAGCAGTTCTTC.

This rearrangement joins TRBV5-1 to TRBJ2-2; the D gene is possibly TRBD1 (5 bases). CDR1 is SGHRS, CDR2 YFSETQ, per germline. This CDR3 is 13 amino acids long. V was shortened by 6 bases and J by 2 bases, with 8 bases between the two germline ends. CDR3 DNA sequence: TGCGCCAGCATCCAGGGTAACACCGGGGAGCTGTTTTTT. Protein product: CASIQGNTGELFF.

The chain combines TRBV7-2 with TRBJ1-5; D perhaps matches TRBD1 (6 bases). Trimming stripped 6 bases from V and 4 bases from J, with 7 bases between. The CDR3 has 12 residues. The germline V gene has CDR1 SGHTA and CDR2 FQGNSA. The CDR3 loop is CASRGQNQPQHF. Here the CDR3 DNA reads TGTGCCAGCAGAGGACAGAATCAGCCCCAGCATTTT.

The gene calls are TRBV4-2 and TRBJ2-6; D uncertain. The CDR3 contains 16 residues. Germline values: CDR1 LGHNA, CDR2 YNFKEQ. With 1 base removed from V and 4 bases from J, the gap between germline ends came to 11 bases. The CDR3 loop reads CASSQGPDKGANVLTF. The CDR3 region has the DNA TGTGCCAGCAGCCAAGGGCCCGATAAGGGGGCCAACGTCCTGACTTTC.

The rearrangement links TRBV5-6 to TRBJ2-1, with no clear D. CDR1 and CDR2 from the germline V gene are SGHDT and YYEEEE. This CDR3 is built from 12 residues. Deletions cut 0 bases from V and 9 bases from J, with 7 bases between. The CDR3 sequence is CASSLGSFEQFF. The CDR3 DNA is TGTGCCAGCAGCTTGGGTAGCTTTGAGCAGTTCTTC.

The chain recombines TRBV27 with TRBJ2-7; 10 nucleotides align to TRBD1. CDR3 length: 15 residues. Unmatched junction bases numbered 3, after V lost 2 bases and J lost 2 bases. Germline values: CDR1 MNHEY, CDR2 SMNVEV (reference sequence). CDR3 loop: CASSLRTGGTYEQYF. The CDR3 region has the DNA TGTGCCAGCAGTTTAAGGACAGGGGGAACCTACGAGCAGTACTTC.

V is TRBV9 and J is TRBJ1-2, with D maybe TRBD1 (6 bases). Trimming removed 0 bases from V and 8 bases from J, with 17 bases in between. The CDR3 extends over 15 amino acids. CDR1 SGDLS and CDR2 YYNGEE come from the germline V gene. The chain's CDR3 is CASSVAGQGMGGYTF. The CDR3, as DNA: TGTGCCAGCAGCGTAGCAGGGCAGGGGATGGGAGGCTACACCTTC.

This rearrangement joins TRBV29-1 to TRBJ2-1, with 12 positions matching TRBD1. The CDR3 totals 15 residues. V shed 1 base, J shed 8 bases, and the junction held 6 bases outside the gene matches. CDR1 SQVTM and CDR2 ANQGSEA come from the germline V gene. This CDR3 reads CSVEGGQGAQDEQFF. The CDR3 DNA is TGCAGCGTTGAAGGGGGACAGGGGGCGCAGGATGAGCAGTTCTTC.

The CDR3 loop is CASSRTTGGSGTGELFF. CDR3 nucleotides: TGTGCCAGCTCACGAACAACTGGCGGGAGTGGGACCGGGGAGCTGTTTTTT. The chain links TRBV18 to TRBJ2-2; 7 bases are a match to TRBD2. The V segment lost 4 bases and the J segment 5 bases; nucleotides outside the gene matches: 13. CDR1 is KGHSH and CDR2 is LQKENI in the germline V gene. CDR3 length equals 17 residues.

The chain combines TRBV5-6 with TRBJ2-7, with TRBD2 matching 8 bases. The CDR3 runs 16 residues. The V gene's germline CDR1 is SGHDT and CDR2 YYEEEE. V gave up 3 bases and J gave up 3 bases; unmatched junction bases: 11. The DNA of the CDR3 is TGTGCCAGCAGCTACTACCCGGACGGGGGGGACTACGAGCAGTACTTC. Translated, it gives CASSYYPDGGDYEQYF.

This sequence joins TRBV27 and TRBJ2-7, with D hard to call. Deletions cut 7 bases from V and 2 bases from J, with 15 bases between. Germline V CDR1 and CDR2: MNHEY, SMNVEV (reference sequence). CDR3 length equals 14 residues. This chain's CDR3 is CASKSPGPAYEQYF. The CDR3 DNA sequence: TGTGCCAGCAAATCTCCGGGTCCTGCCTACGAGCAGTACTTC.

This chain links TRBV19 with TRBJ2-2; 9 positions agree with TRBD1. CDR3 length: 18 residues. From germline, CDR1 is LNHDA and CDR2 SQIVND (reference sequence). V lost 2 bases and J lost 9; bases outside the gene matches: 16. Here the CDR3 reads CASSIITAGGTGLRELFF. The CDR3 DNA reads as TGTGCCAGTAGTATAATAACTGCGGGCGGGACAGGGCTTAGGGAGCTGTTTTTT.

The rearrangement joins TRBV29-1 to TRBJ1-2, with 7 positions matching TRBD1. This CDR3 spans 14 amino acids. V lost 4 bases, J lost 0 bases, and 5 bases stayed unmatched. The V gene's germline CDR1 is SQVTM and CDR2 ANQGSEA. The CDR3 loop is CSVVGGGANYGYTF. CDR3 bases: TGCAGCGTTGTCGGAGGGGGCGCTAACTATGGCTACACCTTC. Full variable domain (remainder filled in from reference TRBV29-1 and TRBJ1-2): SAVISQKPSRDICQRGTSLTIQCQVDSQVTMMFWYRQQPGQSLTLIATANQGSEATYESGFVIDKFPISRPNLTFSTLTVSNMSPEDSSIYLCSVVGGGANYGYTFGSGTRLTVV.

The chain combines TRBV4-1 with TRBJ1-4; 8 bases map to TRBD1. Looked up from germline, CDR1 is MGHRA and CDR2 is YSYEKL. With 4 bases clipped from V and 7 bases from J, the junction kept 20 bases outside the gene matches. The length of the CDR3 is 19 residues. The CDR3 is CASSRGRDRLFGEGEKLFF. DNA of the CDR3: TGCGCCAGCAGCCGAGGCCGGGACAGGCTTTTCGGGGAGGGTGAAAAACTGTTTTTT.

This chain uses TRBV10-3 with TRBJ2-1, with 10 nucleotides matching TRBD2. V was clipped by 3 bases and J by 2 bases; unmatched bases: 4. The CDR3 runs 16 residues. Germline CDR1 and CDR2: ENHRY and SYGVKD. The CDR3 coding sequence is TGTGCCATCAGTGATTCGAGCGGGGGGGCCTACAATGAGCAGTTCTTC. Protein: CAISDSSGGAYNEQFF.

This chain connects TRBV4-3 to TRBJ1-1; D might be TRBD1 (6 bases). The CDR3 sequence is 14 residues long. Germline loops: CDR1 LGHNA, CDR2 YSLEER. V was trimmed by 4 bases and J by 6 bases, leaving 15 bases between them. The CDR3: CASSPRGEEPEAFF. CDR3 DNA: TGCGCCAGCAGCCCCAGGGGTGAAGAACCTGAAGCTTTCTTT.

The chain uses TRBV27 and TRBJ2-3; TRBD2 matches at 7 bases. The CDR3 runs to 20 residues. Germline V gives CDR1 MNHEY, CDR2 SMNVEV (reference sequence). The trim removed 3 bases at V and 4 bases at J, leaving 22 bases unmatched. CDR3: CASSFRFRGGGGTGPDTQYF. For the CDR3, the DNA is TGTGCCAGCAGTTTCAGGTTTCGAGGCGGCGGGGGAACGGGACCAGATACGCAGTATTTT.

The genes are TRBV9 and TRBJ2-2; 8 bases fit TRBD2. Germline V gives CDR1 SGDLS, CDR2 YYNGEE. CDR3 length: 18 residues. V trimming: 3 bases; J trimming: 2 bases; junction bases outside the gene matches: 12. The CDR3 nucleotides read TGTGCCAGCAGCGACCGCCTTGGTACTAGCGGTAACACCGGGGAGCTGTTTTTT. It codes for CASSDRLGTSGNTGELFF. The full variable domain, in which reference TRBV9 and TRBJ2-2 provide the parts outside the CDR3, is DSGVTQTPKHLITATGQRVTLRCSPRSGDLSVYWYQQSLDQGLQFLIQYYNGEERAKGNILERFSAQQFPDLHSELNLSSLELGDSALYFCASSDRLGTSGNTGELFFGEGSRLTVL.

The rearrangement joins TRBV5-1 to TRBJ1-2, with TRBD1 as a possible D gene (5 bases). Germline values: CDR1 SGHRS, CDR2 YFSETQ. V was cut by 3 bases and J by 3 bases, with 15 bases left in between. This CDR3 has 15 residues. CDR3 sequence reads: CASSYPGSGDYGYTF. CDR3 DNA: TGCGCCAGCAGCTATCCAGGGTCGGGGGACTATGGCTACACCTTC.

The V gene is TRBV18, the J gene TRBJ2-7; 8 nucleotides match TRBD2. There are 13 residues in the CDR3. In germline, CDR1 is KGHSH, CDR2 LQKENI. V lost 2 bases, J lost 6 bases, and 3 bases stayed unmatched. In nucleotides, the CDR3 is TGTGCCAGCTCACCAGGGACTAGGCGCGAGCAGTACTTC. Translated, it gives CASSPGTRREQYF.

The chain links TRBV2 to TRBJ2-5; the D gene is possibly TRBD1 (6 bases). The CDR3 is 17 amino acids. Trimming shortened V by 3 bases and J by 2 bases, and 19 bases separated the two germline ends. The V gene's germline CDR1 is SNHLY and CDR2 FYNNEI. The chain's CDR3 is CASSDRGEIFLQETQYF. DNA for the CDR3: TGTGCCAGCAGTGACAGGGGCGAAATCTTTCTACAAGAGACCCAGTACTTC.

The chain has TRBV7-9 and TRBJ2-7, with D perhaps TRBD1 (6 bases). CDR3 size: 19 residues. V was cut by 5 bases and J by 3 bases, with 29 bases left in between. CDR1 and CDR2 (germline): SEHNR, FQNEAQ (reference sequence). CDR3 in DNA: TGTGCCAGCAGCCCCCCAATTGACAGGCCCCCCTATAACAACTACGAGCAGTACTTC. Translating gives CASSPPIDRPPYNNYEQYF.

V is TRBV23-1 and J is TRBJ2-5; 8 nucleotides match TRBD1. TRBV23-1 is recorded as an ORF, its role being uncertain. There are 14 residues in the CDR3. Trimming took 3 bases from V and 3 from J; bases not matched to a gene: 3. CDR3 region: CASSHGTGKETQYF. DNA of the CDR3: TGCGCCAGCAGTCACGGGACAGGTAAAGAGACCCAGTACTTC.

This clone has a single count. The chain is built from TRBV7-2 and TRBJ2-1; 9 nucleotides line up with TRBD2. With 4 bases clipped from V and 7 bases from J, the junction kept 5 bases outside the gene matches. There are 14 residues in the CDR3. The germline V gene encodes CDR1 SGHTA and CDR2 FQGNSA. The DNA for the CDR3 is TGTGCCAGCAGCTCCAGGGCGGGAGGGAATGAGCAGTTCTTC. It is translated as CASSSRAGGNEQFF. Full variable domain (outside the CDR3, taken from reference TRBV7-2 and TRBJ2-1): GAGVSQSPSNKVTEKGKDVELRCDPISGHTALYWYRQSLGQGLEFLIYFQGNSAPDKSGLPSDRFSAERTGGSVSTLTIQRTQQEDSAVYLCASSSRAGGNEQFFGPGTRLTVL.

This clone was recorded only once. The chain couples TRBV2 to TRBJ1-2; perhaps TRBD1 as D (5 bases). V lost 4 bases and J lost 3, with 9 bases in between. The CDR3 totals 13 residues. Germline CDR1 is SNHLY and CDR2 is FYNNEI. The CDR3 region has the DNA TGTGCCAGCAGTGGGAGGGGACACTATGGCTACACCTTC. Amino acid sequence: CASSGRGHYGYTF.

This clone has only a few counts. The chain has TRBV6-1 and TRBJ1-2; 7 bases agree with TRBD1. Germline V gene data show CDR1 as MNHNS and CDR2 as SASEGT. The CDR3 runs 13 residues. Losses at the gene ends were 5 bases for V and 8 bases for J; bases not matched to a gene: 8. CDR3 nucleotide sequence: TGTGCCAGCAGTACCGACAGGGCTCTGGGCTACACCTTC. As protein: CASSTDRALGYTF.

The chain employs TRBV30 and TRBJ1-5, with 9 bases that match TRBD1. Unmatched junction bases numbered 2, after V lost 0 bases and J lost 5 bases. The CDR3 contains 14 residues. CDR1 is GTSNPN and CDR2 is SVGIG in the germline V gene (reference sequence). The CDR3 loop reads CAWSVGDRDQPQHF. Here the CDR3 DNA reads TGTGCCTGGAGTGTCGGGGACAGGGATCAGCCCCAGCATTTT.

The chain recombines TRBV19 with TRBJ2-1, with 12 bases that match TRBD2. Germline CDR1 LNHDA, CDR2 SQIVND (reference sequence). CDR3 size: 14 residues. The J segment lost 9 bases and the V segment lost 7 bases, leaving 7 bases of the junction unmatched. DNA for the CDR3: TGTGCCAGTACCACTAGCGGGGGGTTCGGTGAGCAGTTCTTC. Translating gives CASTTSGGFGEQFF.